This T cell receptor beta chain emerged from a study of T-cell reconstitution after alpha-beta-depleted transplantation in children. In germline, CDR1 is DFQATT, CDR2 SNEGSKA (reference sequence). The CDR3 sequence is 14 residues long. V lost 5 bases, J lost 4 bases, and 15 bases lay in between. This sample's TCRbeta library carried unique molecular identifier barcodes. One entry per CDR3 protein, called by TCRdb with MiXCR from the PCR reads. This table holds 350,000 to 500,000 distinct CDR3 sequences, 43% found once. This material consisted of PBMCs, taken before TCRalphabeta/CD19-depleted stem cell transplant. The chain carries TRBV20-1 and TRBJ1-5; a weak D match, TRBD1 (6 bases). This receptor was identified in a girl aged 2-10 years with aplastic anemia, due to receive a stem cell transplant. CDR3 amino acids: CSAGKQGINQPQHF. The CDR3 coding sequence is TGCAGTGCTGGTAAACAGGGAATAAATCAGCCCCAGCATTTT.